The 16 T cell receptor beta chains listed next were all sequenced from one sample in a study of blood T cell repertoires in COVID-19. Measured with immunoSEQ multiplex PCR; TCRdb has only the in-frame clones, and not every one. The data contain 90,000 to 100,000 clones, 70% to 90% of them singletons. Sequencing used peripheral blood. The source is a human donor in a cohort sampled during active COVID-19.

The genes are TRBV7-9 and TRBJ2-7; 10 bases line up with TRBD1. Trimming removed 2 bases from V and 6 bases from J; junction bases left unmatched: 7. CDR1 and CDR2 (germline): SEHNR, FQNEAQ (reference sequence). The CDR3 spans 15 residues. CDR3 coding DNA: TGTGCCAGCAGCTTACTGGGACAGGGGTCCATCGAGCAGTACTTC. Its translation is CASSLLGQGSIEQYF.

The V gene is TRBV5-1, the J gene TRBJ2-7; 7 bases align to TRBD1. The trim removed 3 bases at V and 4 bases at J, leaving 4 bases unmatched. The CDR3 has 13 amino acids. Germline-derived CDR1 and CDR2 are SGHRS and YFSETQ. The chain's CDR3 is CASSSLQGYEQYF. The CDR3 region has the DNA TGCGCCAGCAGCTCTCTACAGGGGTACGAGCAGTACTTC.

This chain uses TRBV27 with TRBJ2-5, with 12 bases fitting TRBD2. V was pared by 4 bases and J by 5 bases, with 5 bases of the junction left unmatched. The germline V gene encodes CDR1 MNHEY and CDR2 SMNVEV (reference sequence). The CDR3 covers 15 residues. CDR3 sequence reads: CASSSLAGGAETQYF. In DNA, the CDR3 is TGTGCCAGCAGTTCCCTAGCGGGAGGGGCTGAGACCCAGTACTTC.

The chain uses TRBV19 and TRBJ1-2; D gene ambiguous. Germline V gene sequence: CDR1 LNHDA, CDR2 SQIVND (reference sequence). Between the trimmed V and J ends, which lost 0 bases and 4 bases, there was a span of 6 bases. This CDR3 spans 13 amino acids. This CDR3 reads CASSIDPVYGYTF. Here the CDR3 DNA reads TGTGCCAGTAGTATAGACCCAGTCTATGGCTACACCTTC. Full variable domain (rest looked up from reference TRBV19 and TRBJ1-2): DGGITQSPKYLFRKEGQNVTLSCEQNLNHDAMYWYRQDPGQGLRLIYYSQIVNDFQKGDIAEGYSVSREKKESFPLTVTSAQKNPTAFYLCASSIDPVYGYTFGSGTRLTVV.

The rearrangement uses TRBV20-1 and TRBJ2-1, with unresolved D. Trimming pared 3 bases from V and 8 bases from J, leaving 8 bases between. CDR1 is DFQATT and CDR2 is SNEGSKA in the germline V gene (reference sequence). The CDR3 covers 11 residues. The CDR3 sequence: CSASLRDEQFF. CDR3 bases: TGCAGTGCTAGTTTACGGGATGAGCAGTTCTTC.

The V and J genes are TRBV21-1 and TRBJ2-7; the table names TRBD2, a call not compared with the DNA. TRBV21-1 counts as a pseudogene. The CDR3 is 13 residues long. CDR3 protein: CASLGGTSAEQYF. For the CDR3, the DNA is TGTGCCAGCTTAGGAGGGACCTCGGCCGAGCAGTACTTC.

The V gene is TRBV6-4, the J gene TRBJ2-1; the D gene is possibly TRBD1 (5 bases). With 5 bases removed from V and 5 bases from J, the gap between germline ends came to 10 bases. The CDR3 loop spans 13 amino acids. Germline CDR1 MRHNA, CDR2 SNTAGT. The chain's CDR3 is CASSIDRNNEQFF. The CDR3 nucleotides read TGTGCCAGCAGTATAGACAGAAACAATGAGCAGTTCTTC.

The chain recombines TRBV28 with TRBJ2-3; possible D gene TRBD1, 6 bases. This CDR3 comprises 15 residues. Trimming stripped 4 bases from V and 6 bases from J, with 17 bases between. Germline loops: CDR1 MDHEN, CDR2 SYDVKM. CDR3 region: CASSYRAGDEDTQYF. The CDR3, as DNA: TGTGCCAGCAGTTACAGGGCAGGGGATGAGGATACGCAGTATTTT.

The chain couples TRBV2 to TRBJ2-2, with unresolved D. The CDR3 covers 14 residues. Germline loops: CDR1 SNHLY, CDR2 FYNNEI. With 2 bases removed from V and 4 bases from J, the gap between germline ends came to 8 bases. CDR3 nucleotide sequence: TGTGCCAGCAGTGAACAGGCGACCACCGGGGAGCTGTTTTTT. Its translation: CASSEQATTGELFF.

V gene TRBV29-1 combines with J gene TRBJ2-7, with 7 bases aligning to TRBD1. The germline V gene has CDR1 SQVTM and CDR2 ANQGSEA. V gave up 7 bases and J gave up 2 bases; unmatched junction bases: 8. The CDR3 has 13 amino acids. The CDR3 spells CSAGRDSTYEQYF. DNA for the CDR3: TGCAGCGCTGGCCGGGACAGTACCTACGAGCAGTACTTC.

This CDR3 is CSVGNRGPGANVLTF. In DNA form, the CDR3 reads TGCAGCGTTGGTAACAGGGGGCCTGGGGCCAACGTCCTGACTTTC. V gene TRBV29-1 combines with J gene TRBJ2-6; 9 bases line up with TRBD1. Germline V gene data show CDR1 as SQVTM and CDR2 as ANQGSEA. The CDR3 loop spans 15 amino acids. V was clipped by 4 bases and J by 2 bases; unmatched bases: 3.

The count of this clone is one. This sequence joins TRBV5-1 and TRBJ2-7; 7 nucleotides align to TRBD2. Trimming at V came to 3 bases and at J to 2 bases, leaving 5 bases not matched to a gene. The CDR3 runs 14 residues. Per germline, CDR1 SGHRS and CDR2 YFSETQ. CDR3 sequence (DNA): TGCGCCAGCAGCTCTTCGGGGGGTACCTACGAGCAGTACTTC. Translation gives CASSSSGGTYEQYF. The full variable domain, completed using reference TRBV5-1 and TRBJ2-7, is KAGVTQTPRYLIKTRGQQVTLSCSPISGHRSVSWYQQTPGQGLQFLFEYFSETQRNKGNFPGRFSGRQFSNSRSEMNVSTLELGDSALYLCASSSSGGTYEQYFGPGTRLTVT.

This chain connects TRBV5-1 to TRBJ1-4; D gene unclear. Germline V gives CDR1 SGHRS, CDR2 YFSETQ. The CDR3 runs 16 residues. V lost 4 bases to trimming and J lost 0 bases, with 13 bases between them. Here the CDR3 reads CASSPPSGTTNEKLFF. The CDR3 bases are TGCGCCAGCAGCCCACCCTCCGGGACAACTAATGAAAAACTGTTTTTT.

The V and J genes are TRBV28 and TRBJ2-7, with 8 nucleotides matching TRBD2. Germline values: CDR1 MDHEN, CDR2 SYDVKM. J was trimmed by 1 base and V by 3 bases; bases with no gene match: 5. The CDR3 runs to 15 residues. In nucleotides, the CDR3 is TGTGCCAGCAGTTTTAAGGGACTAGGGTCCTACGAGCAGTACTTC. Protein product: CASSFKGLGSYEQYF.

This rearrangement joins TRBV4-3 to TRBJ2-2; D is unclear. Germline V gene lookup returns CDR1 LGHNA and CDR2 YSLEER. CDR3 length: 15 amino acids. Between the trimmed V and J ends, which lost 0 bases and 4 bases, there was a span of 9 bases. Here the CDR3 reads CASSQDLDFTGELFF. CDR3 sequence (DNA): TGCGCCAGCAGCCAAGATCTAGATTTCACCGGGGAGCTGTTTTTT.

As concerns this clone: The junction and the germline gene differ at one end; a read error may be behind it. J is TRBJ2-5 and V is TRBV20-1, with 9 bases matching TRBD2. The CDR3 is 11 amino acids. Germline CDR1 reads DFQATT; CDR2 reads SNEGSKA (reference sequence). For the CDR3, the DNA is TGTAGCGGGGGTCCACAAGAGACCCAGTACTTC. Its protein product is CSGGPQETQYF.